This T cell receptor beta chain comes out of a study of cytomegalovirus exposure and HLA in healthy donors. The roughly 120-subject validation cohort, separate from the approximately 660-subject first cohort, included the donors. Study outcomes and limitations: The tendency of first-cohort TCR clusters to co-occur in the 110 or so validation repertoires emerged from a later analysis.

The assay was immunoSEQ multiplex PCR, and TCRdb's table has in-frame clones only and misses some. This sample carries approximately 160,000 clones, around 85% of them seen once, and the ten largest clones take 5% to 7%. With 1 base removed from V and 2 bases from J, the gap between germline ends came to 8 bases. The CDR3 is made up of 14 amino acids. Looked up from germline, CDR1 is MNHEY and CDR2 is SMNVEV (reference sequence). A note on this clone: Its antigen remains unidentified.

This sequence joins TRBV27 and TRBJ2-5; a weak D match, TRBD1 (5 bases). Sequenced: PBMCs. The clonotype originates from a woman aged 25-40 years in good health and CMV-seronegative. The CDR3 sequence is CASSLLGDQETQYF. CDR3 nucleotides: TGTGCCAGCAGTTTATTAGGGGATCAAGAGACCCAGTACTTC.